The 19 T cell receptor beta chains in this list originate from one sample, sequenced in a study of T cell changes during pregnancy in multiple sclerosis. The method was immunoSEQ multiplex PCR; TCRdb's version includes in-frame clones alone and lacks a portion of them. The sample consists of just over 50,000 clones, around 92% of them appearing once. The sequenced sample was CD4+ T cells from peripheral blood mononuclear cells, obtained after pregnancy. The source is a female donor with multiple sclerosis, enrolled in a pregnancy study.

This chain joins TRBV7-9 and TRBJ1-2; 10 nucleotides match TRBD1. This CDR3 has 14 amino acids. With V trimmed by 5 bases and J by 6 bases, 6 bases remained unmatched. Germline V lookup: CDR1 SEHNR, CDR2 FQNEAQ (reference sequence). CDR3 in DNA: TGTGCCAGCAGCATATCGACAGGGGGCGATGGCTACACCTTC. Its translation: CASSISTGGDGYTF.

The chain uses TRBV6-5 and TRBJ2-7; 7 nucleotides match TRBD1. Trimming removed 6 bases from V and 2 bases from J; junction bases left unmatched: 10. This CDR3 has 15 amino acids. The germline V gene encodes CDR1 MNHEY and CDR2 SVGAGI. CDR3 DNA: TGTGCCAGCAGCGACTACCGGGACAGAGCCTACGAGCAGTACTTC. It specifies CASSDYRDRAYEQYF.

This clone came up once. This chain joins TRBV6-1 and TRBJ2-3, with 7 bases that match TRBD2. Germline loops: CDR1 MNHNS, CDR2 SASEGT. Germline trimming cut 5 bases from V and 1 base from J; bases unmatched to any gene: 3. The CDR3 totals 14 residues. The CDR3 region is CASSPSGRTDTQYF. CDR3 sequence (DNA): TGTGCCAGCAGTCCTAGCGGCCGCACAGATACGCAGTATTTT.

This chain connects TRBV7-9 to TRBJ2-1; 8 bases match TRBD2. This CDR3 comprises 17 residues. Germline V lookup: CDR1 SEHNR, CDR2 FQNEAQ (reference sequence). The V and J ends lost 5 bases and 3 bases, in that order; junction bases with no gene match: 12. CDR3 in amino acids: CASSNTANSGIYNEQFF. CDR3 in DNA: TGTGCCAGCAGCAATACCGCGAATAGCGGGATCTACAATGAGCAGTTCTTC.

The CDR3 loop is CASSRQVYEQYF. The CDR3 coding sequence is TGTGCCAGCAGCAGACAAGTTTACGAGCAGTACTTC. The chain uses TRBV5-6 and TRBJ2-7; no clear D. The germline gives CDR1 SGHDT, CDR2 YYEEEE. Trimming shortened V by 4 bases and J by 4 bases, and 9 bases separated the two germline ends. This CDR3 contains 12 residues. Together with reference TRBV5-6 and TRBJ2-7, the CDR3 gives the full variable domain: DAGVTQSPTHLIKTRGQQVTLRCSPKSGHDTVSWYQQALGQGPQFIFQYYEEEERQRGNFPDRFSGHQFPNYSSELNVNALLLGDSALYLCASSRQVYEQYFGPGTRLTVT.

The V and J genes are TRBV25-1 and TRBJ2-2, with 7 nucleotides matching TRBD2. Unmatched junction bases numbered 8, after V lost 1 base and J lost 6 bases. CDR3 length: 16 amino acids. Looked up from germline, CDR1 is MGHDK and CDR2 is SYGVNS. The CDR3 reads CASSESGGGRAGELFF. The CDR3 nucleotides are TGTGCCAGCAGTGAATCGGGGGGAGGTCGGGCCGGGGAGCTGTTTTTT.

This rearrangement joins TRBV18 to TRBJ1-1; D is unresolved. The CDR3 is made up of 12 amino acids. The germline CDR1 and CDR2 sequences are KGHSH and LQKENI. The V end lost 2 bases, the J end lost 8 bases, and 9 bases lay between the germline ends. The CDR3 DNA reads TGTGCCAGCTCACCATCCCAACGGGAAGCTTTCTTT. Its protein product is CASSPSQREAFF.

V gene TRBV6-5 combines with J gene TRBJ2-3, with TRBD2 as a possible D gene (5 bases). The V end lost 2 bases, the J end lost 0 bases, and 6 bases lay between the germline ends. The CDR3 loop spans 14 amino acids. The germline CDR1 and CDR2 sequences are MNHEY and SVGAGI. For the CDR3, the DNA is TGTGCCAGCAGTTACCGAGGGAGCACAGATACGCAGTATTTT. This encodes CASSYRGSTDTQYF.

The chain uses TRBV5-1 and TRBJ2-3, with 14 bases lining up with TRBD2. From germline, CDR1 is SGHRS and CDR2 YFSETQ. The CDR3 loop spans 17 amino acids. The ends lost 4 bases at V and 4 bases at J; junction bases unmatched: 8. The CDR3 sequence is CASSPGTSGRKADTQYF. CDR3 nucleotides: TGCGCCAGCAGCCCAGGGACTAGCGGGAGAAAGGCAGATACGCAGTATTTT. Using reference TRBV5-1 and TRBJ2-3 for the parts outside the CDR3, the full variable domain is KAGVTQTPRYLIKTRGQQVTLSCSPISGHRSVSWYQQTPGQGLQFLFEYFSETQRNKGNFPGRFSGRQFSNSRSEMNVSTLELGDSALYLCASSPGTSGRKADTQYFGPGTRLTVL.

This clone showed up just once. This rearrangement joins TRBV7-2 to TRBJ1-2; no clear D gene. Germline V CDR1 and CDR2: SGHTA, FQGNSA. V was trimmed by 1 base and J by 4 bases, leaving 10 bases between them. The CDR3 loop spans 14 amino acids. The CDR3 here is CASSLGGGLYGYTF. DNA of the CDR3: TGTGCCAGCAGCTTAGGGGGAGGGCTCTATGGCTACACCTTC.

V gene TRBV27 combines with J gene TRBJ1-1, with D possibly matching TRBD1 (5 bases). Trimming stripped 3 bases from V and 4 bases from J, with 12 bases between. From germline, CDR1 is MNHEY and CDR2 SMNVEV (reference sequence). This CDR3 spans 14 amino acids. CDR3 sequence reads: CASSFDERGTEAFF. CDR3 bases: TGTGCCAGCAGTTTCGACGAAAGGGGCACTGAAGCTTTCTTT.

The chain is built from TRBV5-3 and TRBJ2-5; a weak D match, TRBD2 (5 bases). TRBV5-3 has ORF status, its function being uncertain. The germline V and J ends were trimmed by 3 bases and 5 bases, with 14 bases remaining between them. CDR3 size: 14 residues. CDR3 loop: CARSSRGHWETQYF. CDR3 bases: TGTGCCAGAAGCTCCCGGGGTCACTGGGAGACCCAGTACTTC.

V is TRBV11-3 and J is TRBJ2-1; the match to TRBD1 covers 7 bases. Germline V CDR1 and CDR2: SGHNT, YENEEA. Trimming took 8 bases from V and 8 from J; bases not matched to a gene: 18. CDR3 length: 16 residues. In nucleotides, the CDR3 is TGTGCCAGCGGACACGGAGGACGGGACAGTAGGCATGAGCAGTTCTTC. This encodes CASGHGGRDSRHEQFF.

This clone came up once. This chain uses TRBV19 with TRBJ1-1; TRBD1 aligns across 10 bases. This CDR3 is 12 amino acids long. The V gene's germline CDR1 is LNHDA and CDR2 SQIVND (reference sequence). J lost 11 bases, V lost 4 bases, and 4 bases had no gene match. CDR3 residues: CASSKRQGAAFF. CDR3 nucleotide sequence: TGTGCCAGTAGTAAACGACAGGGGGCTGCTTTCTTT. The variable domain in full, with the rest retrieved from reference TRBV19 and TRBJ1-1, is DGGITQSPKYLFRKEGQNVTLSCEQNLNHDAMYWYRQDPGQGLRLIYYSQIVNDFQKGDIAEGYSVSREKKESFPLTVTSAQKNPTAFYLCASSKRQGAAFFGQGTRLTVV.

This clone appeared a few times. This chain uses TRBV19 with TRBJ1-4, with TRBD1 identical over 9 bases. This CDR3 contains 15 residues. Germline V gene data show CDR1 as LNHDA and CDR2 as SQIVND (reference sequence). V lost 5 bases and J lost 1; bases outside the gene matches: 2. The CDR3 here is CASSGQGLTNEKLFF. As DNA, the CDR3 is TGTGCCAGTAGTGGACAGGGGTTAACTAATGAAAAACTGTTTTTT.

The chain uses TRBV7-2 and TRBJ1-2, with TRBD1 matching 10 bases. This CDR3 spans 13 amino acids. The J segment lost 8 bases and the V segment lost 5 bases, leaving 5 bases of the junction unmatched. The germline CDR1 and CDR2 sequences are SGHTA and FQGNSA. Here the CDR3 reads CASSTRQGAGYTF. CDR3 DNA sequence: TGTGCCAGCAGCACTCGACAGGGGGCGGGCTACACCTTC.

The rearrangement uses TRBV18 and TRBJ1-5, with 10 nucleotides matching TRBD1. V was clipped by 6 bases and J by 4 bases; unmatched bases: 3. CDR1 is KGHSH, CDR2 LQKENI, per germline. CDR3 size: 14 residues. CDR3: CASSQGQGNQPQHF. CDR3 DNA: TGTGCCAGCTCGCAGGGACAGGGGAATCAGCCCCAGCATTTT. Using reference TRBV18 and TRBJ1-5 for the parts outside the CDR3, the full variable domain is NAGVMQNPRHLVRRRGQEARLRCSPMKGHSHVYWYRQLPEEGLKFMVYLQKENIIDESGMPKERFSAEFPKEGPSILRIQQVVRGDSAAYFCASSQGQGNQPQHFGDGTRLSIL.

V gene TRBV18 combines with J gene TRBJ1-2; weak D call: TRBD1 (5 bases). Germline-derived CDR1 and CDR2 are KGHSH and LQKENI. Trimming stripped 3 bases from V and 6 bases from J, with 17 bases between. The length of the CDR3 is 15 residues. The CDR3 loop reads CASSPSLSTEDGYTF. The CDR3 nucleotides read TGTGCCAGCTCACCTTCACTGTCGACAGAGGATGGCTACACCTTC.

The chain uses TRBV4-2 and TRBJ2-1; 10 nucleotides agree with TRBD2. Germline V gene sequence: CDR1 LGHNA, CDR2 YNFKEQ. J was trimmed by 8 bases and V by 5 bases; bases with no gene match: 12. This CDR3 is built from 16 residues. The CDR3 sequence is CASSTRLAGLGDEQFF. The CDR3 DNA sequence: TGTGCCAGCAGCACCCGACTAGCGGGTCTGGGAGATGAGCAGTTCTTC.